This T cell receptor beta chain was sequenced for a study of CD8 T cells in Susac syndrome. V lost 5 bases, J lost 1 base, and 10 bases lay in between. This CDR3 is built from 14 residues. Germline assignment: CDR1 LGHDT and CDR2 YNNKEL (reference sequence). An amount of RNA that ranged from roughly 0.5 to 1 ug was reverse transcribed with random hexamers. The method of amplification for TCR beta CDR3 was immunoSEQ multiplex PCR, covering 54 Vbeta and 13 Jbeta. TCRdb passed the immunoSEQ multiplex PCR reads through MiXCR, listing each CDR3 protein once. Of some 150,000 distinct CDR3 sequences in the sample, approximately 93% were seen once. CD8+ and CD4+ T cells from blood underwent TCR beta sequencing. Negative isolation yielded CD8+ and CD4+ T cells; FACS enriched TEMRA cells.

Source material: CD4+ T cells from PBMCs. J is TRBJ2-3 and V is TRBV3-1; the D gene is possibly TRBD1 (6 bases). This clonotype originated in a human donor in good health. In DNA, the CDR3 is TGTGCCAGCAGCAGACAGGACCGCACAGATACGCAGTATTTT. This sequence encodes CASSRQDRTDTQYF.